A single sample is the source of the 32 T cell receptor beta chains below, sequenced in a study of early T cells in non-severe SARS-CoV-2 infection. TCRdb reprocessed the 5' RACE reads with MiXCR, giving one entry per CDR3 protein. The sample contains tens of thousands of distinct CDR3 sequences, 4.9% of which appear only once. Sample: whole blood. The receptors here all came from an adult who was a healthcare worker with PCR-confirmed SARS-CoV-2 infection or an uninfected control (not recorded which).

A remark on this clonotype: This could be a read error, since a much larger clone is one nucleotide away. The rearrangement joins TRBV27 to TRBJ2-1; no clear D gene. The length of the CDR3 is 15 residues. Germline lookup yields CDR1 MNHEY and CDR2 SMNVEV (reference sequence). With 8 bases removed from V and 1 base from J, the gap between germline ends came to 15 bases. CDR3 loop: CASCLRLGSYNEQFF. CDR3 sequence (DNA): TGTGCCAGCTGCCTCAGGCTAGGTTCCTACAATGAGCAGTTCTTC.

The table lists this clonotype with many counts. The chain employs TRBV29-1 and TRBJ2-1, with D tentatively TRBD1 (6 bases). Germline CDR1 SQVTM, CDR2 ANQGSEA. The CDR3 is 13 amino acids. Trimming pared 8 bases from V and 5 bases from J, leaving 16 bases between. CDR3 DNA sequence: TGCAGCTCTTCATATCGGACAGACAATGAGCAGTTCTTC. This codes for CSSSYRTDNEQFF.

The gene calls are TRBV27 and TRBJ2-7; D is undetermined. This CDR3 is 12 amino acids long. Trimming removed 0 bases at V and 12 bases at J, with 12 bases between. Germline V gene data show CDR1 as MNHEY and CDR2 as SMNVEV (reference sequence). CDR3 sequence (DNA): TGTGCCAGCAGTTTATCGGCCCCCCGGCGGTACTTC. As protein: CASSLSAPRRYF.

This clonotype was counted at least ten times. The chain combines TRBV3-1 with TRBJ2-3; 14 nucleotides match TRBD2. Germline-derived CDR1 and CDR2 are LGHDT and YNNKEL (reference sequence). Unmatched junction bases numbered 6, after V lost 4 bases and J lost 6 bases. The CDR3 length is 16 residues. In DNA, the CDR3 is TGTGCCAGCAGCCTCGCCGGGACTAGCGGGAGTGATACGCAGTATTTT. It yields the protein CASSLAGTSGSDTQYF.

V is TRBV5-8 and J is TRBJ1-5; D unclear. V was clipped by 0 bases and J by 3 bases, with 10 bases between them. The CDR3 runs to 15 residues. The germline gives CDR1 SGHTS, CDR2 YDEGEE. The CDR3 region is CASSLGFSYNQPQHF. In DNA, the CDR3 is TGTGCCAGCAGCTTGGGGTTCAGCTACAATCAGCCCCAGCATTTT.

This clonotype was recorded many times. This chain uses TRBV29-1 with TRBJ2-1, with 7 bases fitting TRBD1. The V gene end was trimmed by 1 base and the J gene end by 2 bases; junction bases not matched to a gene: 2. The CDR3 spans 14 residues. Germline values: CDR1 SQVTM, CDR2 ANQGSEA. The CDR3 region has the DNA TGCAGCGTTGAAGGAGGGGGCACCTACAATGAGCAGTTCTTC. This translates into CSVEGGGTYNEQFF.

Many counts were recorded for this clonotype. The chain uses TRBV7-2 and TRBJ2-1; unclear D gene. In germline, CDR1 is SGHTA, CDR2 FQGNSA. Trimming shortened V by 3 bases and J by 8 bases, and 5 bases separated the two germline ends. The length of the CDR3 is 11 residues. In nucleotides, the CDR3 is TGTGCCAGCAGCTTCTTCTATGAGCAGTTCTTC. Protein product: CASSFFYEQFF.

This clonotype was recorded at least ten times. The rearrangement links TRBV7-2 to TRBJ2-5; 9 bases are a match to TRBD2. Looked up from germline, CDR1 is SGHTA and CDR2 is FQGNSA. After removal of 5 bases from V and 4 bases from J, the junction contained 26 bases not matched to a gene. The CDR3 sequence is 21 residues long. The CDR3 sequence: CASSVEPLVGGREGPRETQYF. In DNA form, the CDR3 reads TGTGCCAGCAGCGTAGAGCCCCTCGTTGGGGGGCGGGAGGGCCCTCGAGAGACCCAGTACTTC. Full variable domain (missing parts from reference TRBV7-2 and TRBJ2-5): GAGVSQSPSNKVTEKGKDVELRCDPISGHTALYWYRQSLGQGLEFLIYFQGNSAPDKSGLPSDRFSAERTGGSVSTLTIQRTQQEDSAVYLCASSVEPLVGGREGPRETQYFGPGTRLLVL.

This clonotype has ten or more counts. The chain links TRBV7-8 to TRBJ1-1; D call uncertain. V was clipped by 4 bases and J by 3 bases, with 6 bases between them. The germline V gene has CDR1 SGHVS and CDR2 FQNEAQ. This CDR3 spans 12 amino acids. Here the CDR3 DNA reads TGTGCCAGCAGCTACAGCTACACTGAAGCTTTCTTT. This gives the protein CASSYSYTEAFF.

This clonotype came up a few times. The chain uses TRBV7-9 and TRBJ2-7; 9 nucleotides align to TRBD2. Germline assignment: CDR1 SEHNR and CDR2 FQNEAQ (reference sequence). Trimming took 1 base from V and 4 from J; bases not matched to a gene: 5. This CDR3 has 15 residues. The CDR3 loop reads CASSLVASGTYEQYF. In DNA form, the CDR3 reads TGTGCCAGCAGCTTAGTGGCTAGCGGGACTTACGAGCAGTACTTC.

At least ten counts were recorded for this clonotype. V is TRBV30 and J is TRBJ2-7; D ambiguous. From germline, CDR1 is GTSNPN and CDR2 SVGIG (reference sequence). The CDR3 covers 15 residues. With 1 base removed from V and 0 bases from J, the gap between germline ends came to 13 bases. CDR3 residues: CAWSGTQYTSYEQYF. The DNA for the CDR3 is TGTGCCTGGAGTGGCACCCAGTACACCTCCTACGAGCAGTACTTC.

This clonotype was recorded at least ten times. V is TRBV6-5 and J is TRBJ1-6; tentatively, D is TRBD1 (6 bases). Germline V CDR1 and CDR2: MNHEY, SVGAGI. CDR3 length: 16 residues. Between the trimmed V and J ends, which lost 8 bases and 2 bases, there was a span of 16 bases. This CDR3 is CASSQQGRPYNSPLHF. CDR3 DNA: TGTGCCAGCTCACAACAGGGTCGTCCCTATAATTCACCCCTCCACTTT.

This clonotype was seen at least ten times. Compared with germline, one end of the junction differs, possibly owing to a read error. V is TRBV6-2 or TRBV6-3 and J is TRBJ2-7; the match to TRBD2 covers 9 bases. The CDR3 has 12 residues. From germline, CDR1 is MNHEY and CDR2 SVGEGT. The CDR3 DNA reads TGTGCCAGCAGCTTACCCGCGGGAGGGCCACGCTTC. Amino acids: CASSLPAGGPRF.

Comment on this clonotype: A far larger clone is one nucleotide away, so this likely arose from a read error. The chain carries TRBV7-9 and TRBJ2-3; D unclear. The CDR3 has 12 residues. Germline V gene sequence: CDR1 SEHNR, CDR2 FQNEAQ (reference sequence). The CDR3 sequence is CASSLVGDSQYF. The CDR3 bases are TGTGCCAGCAGCTTAGTTGGAGATTCGCAGTATTTT. The full variable domain, completed using reference TRBV7-9 and TRBJ2-3, is DTGVSQNPRHKITKRGQNVTFRCDPISEHNRLYWYRQTLGQGPEFLTYFQNEAQLEKSRLLSDRFSAERPKGSFSTLEIQRTEQGDSAMYLCASSLVGDSQYFGPGTRLTVL.

The chain couples TRBV18 to TRBJ1-1; D not certain. This CDR3 is built from 17 residues. Trimming took 0 bases from V and 3 from J, leaving 17 bases between them. Germline assignment: CDR1 KGHSH and CDR2 LQKENI. The DNA for the CDR3 is TGTGCCAGCTCACCACCGATTACCCTTCGAGCGGACACTGAAGCTTTCTTT. Its protein is CASSPPITLRADTEAFF. The full variable domain, completed using reference TRBV18 and TRBJ1-1, is NAGVMQNPRHLVRRRGQEARLRCSPMKGHSHVYWYRQLPEEGLKFMVYLQKENIIDESGMPKERFSAEFPKEGPSILRIQQVVRGDSAAYFCASSPPITLRADTEAFFGQGTRLTVV.

This clonotype came up many times. V gene TRBV5-1 combines with J gene TRBJ2-7, with no clear D. The CDR3 length is 13 residues. Germline V gives CDR1 SGHRS, CDR2 YFSETQ. The germline V and J ends were trimmed by 4 bases and 1 base, with 9 bases remaining between them. The CDR3 loop is CASSVGGSYEQYF. Written as DNA, the CDR3 is TGCGCCAGCAGCGTCGGCGGATCCTACGAGCAGTACTTC. The complete variable domain, with remaining parts taken from reference TRBV5-1 and TRBJ2-7, reads KAGVTQTPRYLIKTRGQQVTLSCSPISGHRSVSWYQQTPGQGLQFLFEYFSETQRNKGNFPGRFSGRQFSNSRSEMNVSTLELGDSALYLCASSVGGSYEQYFGPGTRLTVT.

The sample holds a few counts of this clonotype. The chain employs TRBV7-6 and TRBJ2-7; unclear D gene. The V end lost 2 bases, the J end lost 1 base, and 6 bases lay between the germline ends. This CDR3 has 13 residues. CDR1 is SGHVS, CDR2 FNYEAQ, per germline. The CDR3 region is CASSLTESYEQYF. Written as DNA, the CDR3 is TGTGCCAGCAGCTTAACGGAGTCCTACGAGCAGTACTTC.

This chain connects TRBV11-2 to TRBJ1-1; no firm D call. CDR3 length equals 12 residues. CDR1 SGHAT and CDR2 FQNNGV come from the germline V gene. Between the trimmed V and J ends, which lost 2 bases and 4 bases, there was a span of 5 bases. The CDR3 nucleotides read TGTGCCAGCAGCTTATCGGTCACTGAAGCTTTCTTT. Translation: CASSLSVTEAFF. Together with reference TRBV11-2 and TRBJ1-1, the CDR3 gives the full variable domain: EAGVAQSPRYKIIEKRQSVAFWCNPISGHATLYWYQQILGQGPKLLIQFQNNGVVDDSQLPKDRFSAERLKGVDSTLKIQPAKLEDSAVYLCASSLSVTEAFFGQGTRLTVV.

This clonotype was counted many times. The chain is built from TRBV6-5 and TRBJ2-3; D gene ambiguous. CDR3 length: 13 residues. V dropped 2 bases and J dropped 0 bases, with 3 bases sitting between them. Germline values: CDR1 MNHEY, CDR2 SVGAGI. The CDR3 coding sequence is TGTGCCAGCAGTTACCATAGCACAGATACGCAGTATTTT. This sequence encodes CASSYHSTDTQYF.

This clonotype was seen repeatedly, ten times or more. The chain couples TRBV19 to TRBJ1-1; D is unclear. The CDR3 runs to 14 residues. Trimming took 3 bases from V and 0 from J, leaving 8 bases between them. The V gene's germline CDR1 is LNHDA and CDR2 SQIVND (reference sequence). CDR3 sequence (DNA): TGTGCCAGTAGTATCCTACAGATGAACACTGAAGCTTTCTTT. Its translation: CASSILQMNTEAFF. The full variable domain, completed using reference TRBV19 and TRBJ1-1, is DGGITQSPKYLFRKEGQNVTLSCEQNLNHDAMYWYRQDPGQGLRLIYYSQIVNDFQKGDIAEGYSVSREKKESFPLTVTSAQKNPTAFYLCASSILQMNTEAFFGQGTRLTVV.

This clonotype has just a few counts. The rearrangement joins TRBV5-1 to TRBJ2-1, with 7 bases lining up with TRBD2. The CDR3 has 16 amino acids. CDR1 is SGHRS, CDR2 YFSETQ, per germline. The ends lost 1 base at V and 5 bases at J; junction bases unmatched: 9. CDR3 protein: CASSLWSLADNNEQFF. The CDR3 region has the DNA TGCGCCAGCAGCTTGTGGAGTCTAGCGGACAACAATGAGCAGTTCTTC.

This clonotype was picked up many times. The V call is TRBV6-5, the J call TRBJ1-1, with unresolved D. CDR3 length: 14 residues. Looked up from germline, CDR1 is MNHEY and CDR2 is SVGAGI. V lost 6 bases and J 1 base, leaving 12 bases between the germline ends. The CDR3 region has the DNA TGTGCCAGCAGCCCAAGTGACGGGAACACTGAAGCTTTCTTT. Translated, it gives CASSPSDGNTEAFF.

The sample holds a few counts of this clonotype. The chain joins TRBV9 to TRBJ2-1; 7 bases agree with TRBD1. Germline assignment: CDR1 SGDLS and CDR2 YYNGEE. V shed 3 bases and J 9 bases; nucleotides not matched to a gene: 12. The CDR3 length is 15 residues. CDR3 in amino acids: CASSAQGPTTPEQFF. Here the CDR3 DNA reads TGTGCCAGCAGCGCACAGGGGCCCACCACACCTGAGCAGTTCTTC.

The chain links TRBV24-1 to TRBJ2-3; TRBD1 matches at 7 bases. Germline assignment: CDR1 KGHDR and CDR2 SFDVKD. With 3 bases clipped from V and 2 bases from J, the junction kept 7 bases outside the gene matches. This CDR3 comprises 16 residues. In DNA form, the CDR3 reads TGTGCCACCAGTGATATAGGACAGGACCCCACAGATACGCAGTATTTT. Its protein product is CATSDIGQDPTDTQYF.

This clonotype appeared many times. V usage is TRBV20-1 and J usage is TRBJ2-3; 10 nucleotides line up with TRBD1. Germline lookup yields CDR1 DFQATT and CDR2 SNEGSKA (reference sequence). Trimming took 6 bases from V and 6 from J; bases not matched to a gene: 15. CDR3 length equals 16 residues. The CDR3 DNA follows: TGCAGTGCCTCCGGGGTAACGGGGACAGGGGTGGATACGCAGTATTTT. This gives the protein CSASGVTGTGVDTQYF.

This clonotype was found many times. V is TRBV4-3 and J is TRBJ2-1, with a tentative D call TRBD2 (5 bases). Germline CDR1 is LGHNA and CDR2 is YSLEER. Trimming stripped 0 bases from V and 3 bases from J, with 15 bases between. The CDR3 covers 17 residues. Here the CDR3 reads CASSQDRAAGHYNEQFF. The CDR3 DNA follows: TGCGCCAGCAGCCAAGATCGGGCCGCGGGCCACTACAATGAGCAGTTCTTC.

This clonotype has ten or more counts. V usage is TRBV12-3 or TRBV12-4 and J usage is TRBJ2-3; 10 bases map to TRBD1. CDR3 length: 15 residues. V was pared by 6 bases and J by 5 bases, with 8 bases of the junction left unmatched. CDR3 residues: CASRTDRGLGDTQYF. CDR3 nucleotide sequence: TGTGCCAGCAGGACCGACAGGGGGCTCGGAGATACGCAGTATTTT.

This clonotype was observed many times. The chain carries TRBV18 and TRBJ2-7; TRBD1 matches at 8 bases. Looked up from germline, CDR1 is KGHSH and CDR2 is LQKENI. The V gene end was trimmed by 6 bases and the J gene end by 2 bases; junction bases not matched to a gene: 6. The CDR3 totals 14 residues. The CDR3 DNA follows: TGTGCCAGCTCTCCAGGACAGGGCCCCTACGAGCAGTACTTC. Amino acid sequence: CASSPGQGPYEQYF.

This clonotype has a count of ten or more. The chain recombines TRBV29-1 with TRBJ1-2; D is unclear. Germline values: CDR1 SQVTM, CDR2 ANQGSEA. This CDR3 has 11 residues. Trimming removed 1 base from V and 3 bases from J, with 3 bases in between. Here the CDR3 DNA reads TGCAGCGTTGAAGGAGACTATGGCTACACCTTC. Encoded protein: CSVEGDYGYTF.

This clonotype showed up just a few times. The chain recombines TRBV12-3 or TRBV12-4 with TRBJ2-7, with 9 nucleotides matching TRBD1. V dropped 7 bases and J dropped 2; count of bases not matched to a gene: 6. This CDR3 spans 14 amino acids. The CDR3 is CASTVQGAAYEQYF. CDR3 DNA: TGTGCCAGCACCGTACAGGGGGCCGCCTACGAGCAGTACTTC.

The chain combines TRBV27 with TRBJ1-3, with D perhaps TRBD1 (5 bases). Per the germline V gene, CDR1 is MNHEY and CDR2 is SMNVEV (reference sequence). The CDR3 contains 15 residues. V was trimmed by 2 bases and J by 3 bases, leaving 11 bases between them. CDR3 amino acids: CASSLQGLIGNTIYF. CDR3 DNA sequence: TGTGCCAGCAGTTTACAGGGACTGATTGGAAACACCATATATTTT.

This clonotype was seen a handful of times. The chain uses TRBV29-1 and TRBJ2-3; no reliable D call. The CDR3 loop spans 12 amino acids. V lost 3 bases and J lost 11, with 15 bases in between. Germline V gene data show CDR1 as SQVTM and CDR2 as ANQGSEA. The CDR3 DNA sequence: TGCAGCGTTGAGAATTATCCCGCCGGGCAGTATTTT. It is translated as CSVENYPAGQYF.